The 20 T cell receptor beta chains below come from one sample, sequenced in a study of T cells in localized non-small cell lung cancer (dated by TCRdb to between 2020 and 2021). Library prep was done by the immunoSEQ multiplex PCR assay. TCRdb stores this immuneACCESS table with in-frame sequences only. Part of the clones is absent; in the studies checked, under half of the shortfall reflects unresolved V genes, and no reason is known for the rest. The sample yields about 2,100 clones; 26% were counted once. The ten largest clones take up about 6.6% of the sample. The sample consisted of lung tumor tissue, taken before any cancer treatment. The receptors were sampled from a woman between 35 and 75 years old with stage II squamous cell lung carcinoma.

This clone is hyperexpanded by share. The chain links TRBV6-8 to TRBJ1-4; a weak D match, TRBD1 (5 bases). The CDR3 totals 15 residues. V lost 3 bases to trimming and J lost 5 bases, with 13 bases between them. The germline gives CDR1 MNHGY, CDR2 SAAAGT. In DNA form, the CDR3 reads TGTGCCAGCAGTTATTGGTCAGAGGGGAATGAAAAACTGTTTTTT. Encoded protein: CASSYWSEGNEKLFF.

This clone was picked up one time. Here the CDR3 DNA reads TGTGCCAGTAGTATTTGGGTAGGGCAGGTCGACACCGGGGAGCTGTTTTTT. Its protein product is CASSIWVGQVDTGELFF. The rearrangement links TRBV19 to TRBJ2-2; D unclear. V shed 3 bases and J shed 3 bases, with 17 bases lying between them. This CDR3 has 17 amino acids. Germline V gene lookup returns CDR1 LNHDA and CDR2 SQIVND (reference sequence).

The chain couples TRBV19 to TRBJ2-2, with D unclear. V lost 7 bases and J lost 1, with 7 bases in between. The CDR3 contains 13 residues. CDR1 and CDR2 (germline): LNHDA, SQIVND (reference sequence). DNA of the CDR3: TGTGCCAGTAAAGATAGGAACACCGGGGAGCTGTTTTTT. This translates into CASKDRNTGELFF.

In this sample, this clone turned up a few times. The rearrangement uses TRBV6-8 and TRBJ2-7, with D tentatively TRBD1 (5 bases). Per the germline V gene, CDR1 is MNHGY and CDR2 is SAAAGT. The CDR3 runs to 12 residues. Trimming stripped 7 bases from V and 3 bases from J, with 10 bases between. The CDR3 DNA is TGTGCCAGCATCCACAGGATCTACGAGCAGTACTTC. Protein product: CASIHRIYEQYF.

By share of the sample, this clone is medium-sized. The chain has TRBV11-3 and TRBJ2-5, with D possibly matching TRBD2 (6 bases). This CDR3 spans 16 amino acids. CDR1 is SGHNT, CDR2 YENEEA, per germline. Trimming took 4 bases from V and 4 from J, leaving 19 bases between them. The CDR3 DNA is TGTGCCAGCAGCTGGGGACCTGTAAGGAGGGCAGAGACCCAGTACTTC. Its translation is CASSWGPVRRAETQYF.

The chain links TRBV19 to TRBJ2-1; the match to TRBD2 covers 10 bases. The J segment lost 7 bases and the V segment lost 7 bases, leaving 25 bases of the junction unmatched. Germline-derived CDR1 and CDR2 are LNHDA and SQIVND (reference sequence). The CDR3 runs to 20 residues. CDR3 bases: TGTGCCAGTACCAACTTTGGACAGACCTTTCTAGCGGGAGTGGGGAATGAGCAGTTCTTC. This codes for CASTNFGQTFLAGVGNEQFF.

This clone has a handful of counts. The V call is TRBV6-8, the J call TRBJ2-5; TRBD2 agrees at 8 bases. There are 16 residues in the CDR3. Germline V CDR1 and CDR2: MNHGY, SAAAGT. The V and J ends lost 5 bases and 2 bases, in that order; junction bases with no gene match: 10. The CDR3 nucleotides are TGTGCCAGCAGTACAAAGTCCGGGAGGGGGCAAGAGACCCAGTACTTC. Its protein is CASSTKSGRGQETQYF.

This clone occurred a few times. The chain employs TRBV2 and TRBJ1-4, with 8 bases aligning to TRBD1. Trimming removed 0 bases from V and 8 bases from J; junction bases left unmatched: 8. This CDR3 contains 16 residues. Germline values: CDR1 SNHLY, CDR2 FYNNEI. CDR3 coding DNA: TGTGCCAGCAGTGAAGCTACAGGGGGAACTTGGGAAAAACTGTTTTTT. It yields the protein CASSEATGGTWEKLFF. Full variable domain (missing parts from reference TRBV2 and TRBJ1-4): EPEVTQTPSHQVTQMGQEVILRCVPISNHLYFYWYRQILGQKVEFLVSFYNNEISEKSEIFDDQFSVERPDGSNFTLKIRSTKLEDSAMYFCASSEATGGTWEKLFFGSGTQLSVL.

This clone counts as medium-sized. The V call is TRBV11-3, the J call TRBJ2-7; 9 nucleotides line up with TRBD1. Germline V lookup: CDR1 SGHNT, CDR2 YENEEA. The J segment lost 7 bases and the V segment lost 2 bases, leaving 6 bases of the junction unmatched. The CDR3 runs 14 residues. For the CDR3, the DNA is TGTGCCAGCAGCTTACCGGGACAGGGAGCAGAGCAGTACTTC. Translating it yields CASSLPGQGAEQYF. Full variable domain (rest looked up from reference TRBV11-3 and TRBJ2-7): EAGVVQSPRYKIIEKKQPVAFWCNPISGHNTLYWYLQNLGQGPELLIRYENEEAVDDSQLPKDRFSAERLKGVDSTLKIQPAELGDSAVYLCASSLPGQGAEQYFGPGTRLTVT.

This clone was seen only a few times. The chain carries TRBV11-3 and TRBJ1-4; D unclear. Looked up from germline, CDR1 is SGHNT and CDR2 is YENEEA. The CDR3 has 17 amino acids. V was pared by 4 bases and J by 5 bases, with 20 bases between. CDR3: CASSYLAITPGNEKLFF. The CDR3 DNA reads TGTGCCAGCAGCTACCTTGCGATTACCCCGGGGAATGAAAAACTGTTTTTT.

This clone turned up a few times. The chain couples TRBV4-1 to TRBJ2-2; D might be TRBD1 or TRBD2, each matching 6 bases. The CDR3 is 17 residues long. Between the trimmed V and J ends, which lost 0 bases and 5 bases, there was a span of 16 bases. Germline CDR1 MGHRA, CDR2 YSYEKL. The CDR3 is CASSQDGPGARTGELFF. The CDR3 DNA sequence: TGCGCCAGCAGCCAAGATGGTCCGGGGGCGAGAACCGGGGAGCTGTTTTTT.

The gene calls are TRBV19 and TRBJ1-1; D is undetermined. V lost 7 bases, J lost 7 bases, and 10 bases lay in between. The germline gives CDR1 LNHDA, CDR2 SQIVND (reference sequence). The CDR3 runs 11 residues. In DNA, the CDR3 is TGTGCCAGTACCCCGGGCCTTGAAGCTTTCTTT. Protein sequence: CASTPGLEAFF.

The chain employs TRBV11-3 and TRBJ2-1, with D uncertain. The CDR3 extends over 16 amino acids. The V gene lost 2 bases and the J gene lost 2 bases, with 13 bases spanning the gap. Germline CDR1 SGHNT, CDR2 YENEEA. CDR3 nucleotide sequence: TGTGCCAGCAGCTTAACAGCCTTTGGAGCCTACAATGAGCAGTTCTTC. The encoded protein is CASSLTAFGAYNEQFF.

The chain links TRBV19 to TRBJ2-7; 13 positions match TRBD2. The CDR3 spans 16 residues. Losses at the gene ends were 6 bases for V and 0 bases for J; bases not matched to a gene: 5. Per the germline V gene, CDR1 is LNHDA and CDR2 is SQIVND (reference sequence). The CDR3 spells CASSPTSGRSSYEQYF. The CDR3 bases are TGTGCCAGTAGCCCGACTAGCGGGAGGAGCTCCTACGAGCAGTACTTC.

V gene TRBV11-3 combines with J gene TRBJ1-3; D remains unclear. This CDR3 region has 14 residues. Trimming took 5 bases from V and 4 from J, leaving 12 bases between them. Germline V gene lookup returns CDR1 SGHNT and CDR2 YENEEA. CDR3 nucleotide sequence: TGTGCCAGCAGCACGACCCTCGAGGGAAACACCATATATTTT. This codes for CASSTTLEGNTIYF.

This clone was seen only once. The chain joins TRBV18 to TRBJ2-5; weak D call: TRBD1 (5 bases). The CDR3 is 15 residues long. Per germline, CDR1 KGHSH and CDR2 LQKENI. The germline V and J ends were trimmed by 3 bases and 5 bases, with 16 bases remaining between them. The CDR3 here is CASSPGQGARETQYF. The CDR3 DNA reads TGTGCCAGCTCACCGGGTCAGGGCGCAAGGGAGACCCAGTACTTC.

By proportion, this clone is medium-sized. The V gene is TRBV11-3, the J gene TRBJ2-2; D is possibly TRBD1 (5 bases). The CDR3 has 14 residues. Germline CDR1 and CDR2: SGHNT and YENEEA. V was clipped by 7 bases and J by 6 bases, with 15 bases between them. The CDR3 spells CASTPGQGPGELFF. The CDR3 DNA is TGTGCCAGCACCCCCGGGCAGGGCCCCGGGGAGCTGTTTTTT.

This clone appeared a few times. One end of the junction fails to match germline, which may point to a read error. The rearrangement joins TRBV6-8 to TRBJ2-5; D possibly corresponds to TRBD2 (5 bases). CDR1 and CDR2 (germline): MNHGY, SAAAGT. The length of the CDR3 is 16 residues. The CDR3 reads CASSDSPGIWQETQYF. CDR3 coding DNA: TGTGCCAGCAGTGACTCACCCGGGATTTGGCAAGAGACCCAGTACTTC.

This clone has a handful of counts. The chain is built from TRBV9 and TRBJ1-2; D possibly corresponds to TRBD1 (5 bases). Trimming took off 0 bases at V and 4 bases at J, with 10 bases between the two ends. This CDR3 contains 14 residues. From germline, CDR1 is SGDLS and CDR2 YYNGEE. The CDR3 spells CASSVAAGTYGYTF. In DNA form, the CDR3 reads TGTGCCAGCAGCGTAGCGGCAGGGACCTATGGCTACACCTTC.

This CDR3 reads CASSLNPASGIRDEQFF. In DNA form, the CDR3 reads TGTGCCAGCAGTTTAAACCCAGCTAGCGGGATTAGGGATGAGCAGTTCTTC. The gene calls are TRBV28 and TRBJ2-1; 9 bases align to TRBD2. This CDR3 region has 17 residues. CDR1 and CDR2 (germline): MDHEN, SYDVKM. Trimming took 2 bases from V and 8 from J; bases not matched to a gene: 13.